A single sample is the source of the 14 T cell receptor beta chains below, sequenced in a study of cytomegalovirus exposure and HLA in healthy donors. The PCR contained 60 Vbeta and 13 Jbeta primers. The data were produced by immunoSEQ multiplex PCR, yet TCRdb's version contains in-frame clones alone and is incomplete. Of some 250,000 clones listed, roughly 82% are singletons. The material sequenced was PBMCs. These receptors all stem from a woman in her 40s in good health and CMV-seropositive.

The gene calls are TRBV19 and TRBJ2-6; D may be TRBD2 (5 bases). Trimming took 7 bases from V and 0 from J, leaving 7 bases between them. The CDR3 consists of 14 residues. CDR1 is LNHDA, CDR2 SQIVND, per germline (reference sequence). As DNA, the CDR3 is TGTGCCAGTAACGCGGGCTCTGGGGCCAACGTCCTGACTTTC. It yields the protein CASNAGSGANVLTF.

The rearrangement uses TRBV5-4 and TRBJ2-7; 7 nucleotides line up with TRBD2. V dropped 4 bases and J dropped 6; count of bases not matched to a gene: 10. Germline V gene lookup returns CDR1 SGHNT and CDR2 YYREEE (reference sequence). The length of the CDR3 is 14 residues. The chain's CDR3 is CASSLGRERAEQYF. CDR3 coding DNA: TGTGCCAGCAGCCTGGGGCGGGAGCGGGCCGAGCAGTACTTC.

The chain links TRBV14 to TRBJ1-4; D might be TRBD1 (5 bases). Germline V gives CDR1 SGHDN, CDR2 FVKESK. V shed 4 bases and J shed 4 bases, with 19 bases lying between them. The CDR3 extends over 17 amino acids. The CDR3 DNA reads as TGTGCCAGCAGCCCAGGACGGGGGGGAAGGGGTAATGAAAAACTGTTTTTT. Its translation: CASSPGRGGRGNEKLFF.

V is TRBV6-5 and J is TRBJ1-5; a possible D gene is TRBD1 (5 bases). Germline V gives CDR1 MNHEY, CDR2 SVGAGI. Trimming removed 2 bases from V and 1 base from J, with 9 bases in between. The CDR3 consists of 15 residues. The CDR3 DNA is TGTGCCAGCAGTTACACGCGGGACAGCAATCAGCCCCAGCATTTT. Translating it yields CASSYTRDSNQPQHF.

This clone appeared a few times. This rearrangement joins TRBV7-9 to TRBJ1-6; TRBD1 aligns across 10 bases. From germline, CDR1 is SEHNR and CDR2 FQNEAQ (reference sequence). V lost 5 bases to trimming and J lost 4 bases; unmatched junction nucleotides: 5. The CDR3 runs to 16 residues. The DNA of the CDR3 is TGTGCCAGCAGCGCGACAGGGGGCGCGTATAATTCACCCCTCCACTTT. This codes for CASSATGGAYNSPLHF.

The J gene is TRBJ2-6, the V gene TRBV10-2, with TRBD1 identical over 7 bases. Germline V gene data show CDR1 as WSHSY and CDR2 as SAAADI. The CDR3 sequence is 15 residues long. V lost 9 bases and J lost 2; bases outside the gene matches: 7. The CDR3 loop reads CASSNRGTGANVLTF. The DNA of the CDR3 is TGCGCCAGTTCGAACAGGGGAACTGGGGCCAACGTCCTGACTTTC.

The gene calls are TRBV7-9 and TRBJ1-6; D unresolved. The CDR3 contains 16 residues. Germline V gene sequence: CDR1 SEHNR, CDR2 FQNEAQ (reference sequence). Trimming pared 1 base from V and 8 bases from J, leaving 15 bases between. CDR3 region: CASSLGAGSGDSPLHF. The CDR3 nucleotides are TGTGCCAGCAGCTTAGGCGCCGGGTCGGGAGATTCACCCCTCCACTTT.

The rearrangement joins TRBV5-3 to TRBJ2-2; TRBD1 aligns across 10 bases. TRBV5-3 is recorded as an ORF, its role being uncertain. The CDR3 totals 20 residues. The V and J ends lost 0 bases and 4 bases, in that order; junction bases with no gene match: 15. As DNA, the CDR3 is TGTGCCAGAAGCTTGGCCGAGACAGGGGGCTTAAAGGTCGGCACCGGGGAGCTGTTTTTT. Its translation: CARSLAETGGLKVGTGELFF.

The rearrangement links TRBV19 to TRBJ2-4; TRBD2 is a possible D gene (6 bases). The CDR3 has 12 residues. Trimming stripped 3 bases from V and 8 bases from J, with 8 bases between. Looked up from germline, CDR1 is LNHDA and CDR2 is SQIVND (reference sequence). CDR3 loop: CASSIPGDIQYF. In DNA form, the CDR3 reads TGTGCCAGTAGTATTCCGGGGGACATTCAGTACTTC.

The chain uses TRBV7-3 and TRBJ1-2, with TRBD1 as a possible D gene (5 bases). The V end lost 0 bases, the J end lost 4 bases, and 6 bases lay between the germline ends. The CDR3 sequence is 13 residues long. CDR1 is SGHTA and CDR2 is FQGTGA in the germline V gene. CDR3 in DNA: TGTGCCAGCAGCTTAACGGGGGGCTATGGCTACACCTTC. The encoded protein is CASSLTGGYGYTF. Complete variable domain (other parts from reference TRBV7-3 and TRBJ1-2): GAGVSQTPSNKVTEKGKYVELRCDPISGHTALYWYRQSLGQGPEFLIYFQGTGAADDSGLPNDRFFAVRPEGSVSTLKIQRTERGDSAVYLCASSLTGGYGYTFGSGTRLTVV.

The V gene is TRBV4-2, the J gene TRBJ2-1, with TRBD1 matching 7 bases. Germline CDR1 and CDR2: LGHNA and YNFKEQ. The CDR3 consists of 14 residues. V lost 2 bases and J lost 7; bases outside the gene matches: 5. The CDR3 coding sequence is TGTGCCAGCAGCCAATCGTCCAGGGGGAATGAGCAGTTCTTC. This gives the protein CASSQSSRGNEQFF.

The rearrangement uses TRBV5-1 and TRBJ1-1; maybe TRBD1 (6 bases). The ends were cut back, 0 bases at V and 0 bases at J, with 9 bases in the middle. The CDR3 is made up of 15 amino acids. The germline V gene has CDR1 SGHRS and CDR2 YFSETQ. The CDR3 DNA sequence: TGCGCCAGCAGCTTGGTGGGGGACATGAACACTGAAGCTTTCTTT. Translation: CASSLVGDMNTEAFF. The full variable domain, in which reference TRBV5-1 and TRBJ1-1 provide the parts outside the CDR3, is KAGVTQTPRYLIKTRGQQVTLSCSPISGHRSVSWYQQTPGQGLQFLFEYFSETQRNKGNFPGRFSGRQFSNSRSEMNVSTLELGDSALYLCASSLVGDMNTEAFFGQGTRLTVV.

The chain couples TRBV7-2 to TRBJ2-1, with 11 bases that match TRBD1. Germline V gene sequence: CDR1 SGHTA, CDR2 FQGNSA. V lost 5 bases and J lost 11; bases outside the gene matches: 14. The CDR3 has 16 amino acids. CDR3: CASSTPGTGGTMKQFF. CDR3 sequence (DNA): TGTGCCAGCAGCACCCCCGGGACAGGGGGAACAATGAAGCAGTTCTTC.

V and J are TRBV19 and TRBJ2-2, with TRBD2 identical over 11 bases. V shed 4 bases, J shed 3 bases, and the junction held 1 base outside the gene matches. This CDR3 contains 15 residues. CDR1 is LNHDA, CDR2 SQIVND, per germline (reference sequence). CDR3 sequence (DNA): TGTGCCAGTAGTAAACTAGCGGGAGACACCGGGGAGCTGTTTTTT. The encoded protein is CASSKLAGDTGELFF.